This T cell receptor beta chain was identified in a study of cytomegalovirus exposure and HLA in healthy donors. The PCR had 60 Vbeta and 13 Jbeta primers. TCRdb's table, derived via immunoSEQ multiplex PCR, lists solely in-frame clones and lacks some. This table holds about 160,000 clones, roughly 80% found once. Looked up from germline, CDR1 is MNHNS and CDR2 is SASEGT. V was clipped by 5 bases and J by 5 bases, with 4 bases between them. This CDR3 spans 11 amino acids. The sequenced sample consisted of PBMCs. The genes are TRBV6-1 and TRBJ2-1; the D is unclear. This sequence originates from a man in his forties or fifties in good health and CMV-seronegative. In DNA form, the CDR3 reads TGTGCCAGCAGTCTAAACAATGAGCAGTTCTTC. This codes for CASSLNNEQFF.